These T cell receptor beta chains were read from a single sample in a study of blood T cell repertoires in COVID-19. Assay: immunoSEQ multiplex PCR; the TCRdb copy retains only in-frame clones and omits some. The data show around 380,000 clones, with 70% to 90% seen just once and 1.3% held by the top ten. The specimen was PBMCs or T cells enriched from blood (not recorded which). The source of these receptors is a man younger than 45 who had recovered from COVID-19. Both conserved end residues are part of each CDR3. The order of the fields is V gene, J gene, D gene, clone size, CDR3 DNA, CDR3 protein. D genes are given only for firm matches. Only some rows state a clone size, as once, few, many or a class for expanded clones.

TRBV9	TRBJ1-3	TRBD1	.	TGTGCCAGCAGCCCCCAGACAGGGGGAGGAAACACCATATATTTT	CASSPQTGGGNTIYF
TRBV4-1	TRBJ1-1	.	.	TGCGCCAGCAGTCTAACAAGAGGGGAGGCAGCGGAAGCTTTCTTT	CASSLTRGEAAEAFF
TRBV9	TRBJ2-3	TRBD1	.	TGTGCCAGCAGCGCCCGACAGGGCTGGTCAGATACGCAGTATTTT	CASSARQGWSDTQYF
TRBV3-1/TRBV3-2	TRBJ1-2	.	.	TGTGCCAGCAGTCGAAGGTGGGGGGTTAACTATGGCTACACCTTC	CASSRRWGVNYGYTF
TRBV27	TRBJ2-3	TRBD2	.	TGTGCCAGCAGTTGGGCGGGGGGCACAGATACGCAGTATTTT	CASSWAGGTDTQYF
TRBV5-1	TRBJ2-1	TRBD1	.	TGCGCCAGCAGCTTGGGGGACAGGGGTGCTCATGAGCAGTTCTTC	CASSLGDRGAHEQFF
TRBV6-5	TRBJ1-1	.	.	TGTGCCAGCAGACCAGGTGACACTGAAGCTTTCTTT	CASRPGDTEAFF
TRBV9	TRBJ1-4	TRBD1	once	TGTGCCAGCAGCGAGGGACAGGGTAAATCAACTAATGAAAAACTGTTTTTT	CASSEGQGKSTNEKLFF
TRBV9	TRBJ1-2	.	.	TGTGCCAGCAGCGTAAGCGGGGGATCGGTCTATGGCTACACCTTC	CASSVSGGSVYGYTF
TRBV6-2/TRBV6-3	TRBJ1-5	TRBD1	.	TGTGCCAGCAGTAGACAGGGGGATCAGCCCCAGCATTTT	CASSRQGDQPQHF
TRBV5-4	TRBJ2-3	TRBD2	.	TGTGCCAGCAGCTCGATACTAGCGGGATCCACAGATACGCAGTATTTT	CASSSILAGSTDTQYF
TRBV19	TRBJ1-1	TRBD1	.	TGTGCCAGTAGTGCATGGACAGGGGGCACTGAAGCTTTCTTT	CASSAWTGGTEAFF
TRBV6-5	TRBJ1-2	.	.	TGTGCCAGCAGCCGGACAATCGGTAGTACTGGCTACACCTTC	CASSRTIGSTGYTF
TRBV5-1	TRBJ2-7	.	.	TGCGCCAGCACCTGGGACACGGGGCGGGAGCAGTACTTC	CASTWDTGREQYF
TRBV7-2	TRBJ2-1	.	.	TGTGCCAGCAGCTTCGTGGGGGGACGTGAGCAGTTCTTC	CASSFVGGREQFF
TRBV3-1/TRBV3-2	TRBJ1-2	.	.	TGTGCCAGCAGCCCCCTGGGCAGGGGCCAGACCTTC	CASSPLGRGQTF
TRBV19	TRBJ1-1	TRBD1	once	TGTGCCAGTAGTAAGGGGGCCCAGGGGGCCGGGAACACTGAAGCTTTCTTT	CASSKGAQGAGNTEAFF
TRBV6-2/TRBV6-3	TRBJ1-5	.	.	TGTGCCAGCAGTTACCAGGGACAACGAGGCAATCAGCCCCAGCATTTT	CASSYQGQRGNQPQHF
TRBV7-9	TRBJ1-2	.	.	TGTGCCAGCAGCTTAAGACAAGACTATGGCTACACCTTC	CASSLRQDYGYTF
TRBV29-1	TRBJ2-7	.	.	TGCAGCGTTGGCGCCAGGGGAATGTACGAGCAGTACTTC	CSVGARGMYEQYF
TRBV15	TRBJ2-2	.	few	TGTGCCACCAGCAGGACAGGAGACACCGGGGAGCTGTTTTTT	CATSRTGDTGELFF
TRBV7-2	TRBJ1-1	.	.	TGTGCCAGCGGAATGTCTAAGGGCGTGCGGGGTGAAGCTTTCTTT	CASGMSKGVRGEAFF
TRBV15	TRBJ2-4	.	.	TGTGCCACCAGCAGAGACCCGGACACCCGGTTGGACATTCAGTACTTC	CATSRDPDTRLDIQYF
TRBV4-1	TRBJ1-1	.	.	TGCGCCAGCAGCAATACAGGGCCGAACACTGAAGCTTTCTTT	CASSNTGPNTEAFF
TRBV30	TRBJ1-6	TRBD1	.	TGTGCCTGGAGTCCTCAGGGGGACAATTCACCCCTCCACTTT	CAWSPQGDNSPLHF
TRBV6-1	TRBJ1-2	TRBD1	.	TGTGCCAGCAGTGAAGGGCGACAGGGAGGAGGCTATGGCTACACCTTC	CASSEGRQGGGYGYTF
TRBV10-3	TRBJ1-1	TRBD1	.	TGTGCCATCAGTGCCGCGACAGGGGTGTACACTGAAGCTTTCTTT	CAISAATGVYTEAFF
TRBV12-3/TRBV12-4	TRBJ1-1	TRBD1	.	TGTGCCAGCAGCCCAGGGGGAGGCACTGAAGCTTTCTTT	CASSPGGGTEAFF
TRBV28	TRBJ2-7	TRBD2	.	TGTGCCAGCAGGGTTCCTTTTGGTGGCGGGGGGACCTACGAGCAGTACTTC	CASRVPFGGGGTYEQYF
TRBV7-8	TRBJ2-5	TRBD2	once	TGTGCCAGCAGCTTAGGTCCTAGCGGGGTAGGACTAGCGGGGGCCCAAGAGACCCAGTACTTC	CASSLGPSGVGLAGAQETQYF
TRBV19	TRBJ1-5	TRBD1	.	TGTGCCAGTAGTATGGGGACAGGGGGCTTGCAGCCCCAGCATTTT	CASSMGTGGLQPQHF
TRBV4-1	TRBJ2-7	.	.	TGCGCCAGCAGCCCGAGCCCAGGATTGGAGCAGTACTTC	CASSPSPGLEQYF
TRBV4-1	TRBJ1-6	.	.	TGCGCCAGCAGCCCACCCCGCCAACTCAACCAGGGAAATTCACCCCTCCACTTT	CASSPPRQLNQGNSPLHF
TRBV19	TRBJ1-6	.	few	TGTGCCAGTAGAACAGGGTTGGATTCACCCCTCCACTTT	CASRTGLDSPLHF
TRBV27	TRBJ2-5	TRBD2	.	TGTGCCAGCAGGCCACTAGCGGGGCTTCCCGGGGAGACCCAGTACTTC	CASRPLAGLPGETQYF
TRBV6-6	TRBJ2-3	.	.	TGTGCCAGTTCAGGGTATTGGGACACAGATACGCAGTATTTT	CASSGYWDTDTQYF
TRBV2	TRBJ1-1	.	once	TGTGCCAGCAGTTCAGGGGCCCTAAACTCTGAAGCTTTCTTT	CASSSGALNSEAFF
TRBV21-1	TRBJ1-1	.	.	TGTGCCAGCAGACCTCGCGCAGGGGCCTGGGACACTGAAGCTTTCTTT	CASRPRAGAWDTEAFF
TRBV7-3	TRBJ2-5	TRBD2	.	TGTGCCAGCAGCTGGCTAGCGGGGGGTATGGAGACCCAGTACTTC	CASSWLAGGMETQYF
TRBV18	TRBJ1-5	.	once	TGTGCCAGCTCACTCGACAGAGTCAGCAATCAGCCCCAGCATTTT	CASSLDRVSNQPQHF